This entry lists 15 T cell receptor beta chains sequenced from one sample in a study of beta chain features in type 1 diabetes. The sequenced template was cDNA made from the entire isolated RNA. The method was immunoSEQ multiplex PCR; TCRdb's version includes in-frame clones alone and lacks a portion of them. The data contain some 150,000 clones, over 8.5% of them singletons. Sample: central memory CD4+ T cells from blood. These receptors originate from a young man in good health.

The chain carries TRBV5-4 and TRBJ2-2; 9 positions match TRBD1. V gave up 8 bases and J gave up 5 bases; unmatched junction bases: 10. The CDR3 is 15 amino acids. From germline, CDR1 is SGHNT and CDR2 YYREEE (reference sequence). The CDR3 coding sequence is TGTGCCAGTTACCCAGACAGGGGGAGAACCGGGGAGCTGTTTTTT. Translating gives CASYPDRGRTGELFF.

This clone has a handful of counts. The chain uses TRBV5-1 and TRBJ1-1; 8 nucleotides align to TRBD1. The germline V gene has CDR1 SGHRS and CDR2 YFSETQ. CDR3 length: 15 residues. The trim removed 4 bases at V and 6 bases at J, leaving 11 bases unmatched. The CDR3 is CASSPMDRDWSEAFF. Here the CDR3 DNA reads TGCGCCAGCAGCCCCATGGACAGGGATTGGTCTGAAGCTTTCTTT. The full variable domain, rest sourced from reference TRBV5-1 and TRBJ1-1, is KAGVTQTPRYLIKTRGQQVTLSCSPISGHRSVSWYQQTPGQGLQFLFEYFSETQRNKGNFPGRFSGRQFSNSRSEMNVSTLELGDSALYLCASSPMDRDWSEAFFGQGTRLTVV.

This chain joins TRBV9 and TRBJ1-2; D remains ambiguous. The CDR3 totals 13 residues. Germline-derived CDR1 and CDR2 are SGDLS and YYNGEE. Trimming took off 2 bases at V and 5 bases at J, with 10 bases between the two ends. CDR3 region: CASSVLGFYGYTF. In DNA form, the CDR3 reads TGTGCCAGCAGCGTCTTAGGCTTTTATGGCTACACCTTC. Full variable domain (outside the CDR3, taken from reference TRBV9 and TRBJ1-2): DSGVTQTPKHLITATGQRVTLRCSPRSGDLSVYWYQQSLDQGLQFLIQYYNGEERAKGNILERFSAQQFPDLHSELNLSSLELGDSALYFCASSVLGFYGYTFGSGTRLTVV.

The sample holds a few counts of this clone. This chain uses TRBV11-2 with TRBJ2-3; possible D gene TRBD1, 5 bases. The V gene's germline CDR1 is SGHAT and CDR2 FQNNGV. The CDR3 runs to 15 residues. V lost 3 bases and J lost 4, with 14 bases in between. CDR3: CASSFLGLRADTQYF. The CDR3 coding sequence is TGTGCCAGCAGCTTCTTGGGTCTCAGGGCAGATACGCAGTATTTT.

The chain uses TRBV7-3 and TRBJ2-7; D unclear. This CDR3 spans 14 amino acids. Germline V gene lookup returns CDR1 SGHTA and CDR2 FQGTGA. The ends were cut back, 5 bases at V and 0 bases at J, with 11 bases in the middle. The CDR3 DNA follows: TGTGCCAGCAGCCCAGGCGGCTACTCCTACGAGCAGTACTTC. Protein sequence: CASSPGGYSYEQYF.

This clone was seen only a few times. The J gene is TRBJ2-3, the V gene TRBV14, with 12 bases that match TRBD2. Germline lookup yields CDR1 SGHDN and CDR2 FVKESK. After removal of 4 bases from V and 2 bases from J, the junction contained 4 bases not matched to a gene. The CDR3 runs 16 residues. The CDR3 bases are TGTGCCAGCAGCCGCGGGACTAGCGGGTACACAGATACGCAGTATTTT. This gives the protein CASSRGTSGYTDTQYF.

This clone was counted many times. The J gene is TRBJ2-7, the V gene TRBV15; D is perhaps TRBD1 (6 bases). Germline V lookup: CDR1 LNHNV, CDR2 YYDKDF (reference sequence). Trimming left V 1 base short and J 2 bases short, with 9 bases between. This CDR3 has 14 amino acids. The CDR3 coding sequence is TGTGCCACCAGCAGAGGACAGGTACCCTACGAGCAGTACTTC. Translating gives CATSRGQVPYEQYF.

This clone was picked up a small number of times. V is TRBV14 and J is TRBJ2-7; 7 bases line up with TRBD1. The germline V gene encodes CDR1 SGHDN and CDR2 FVKESK. Losses at the gene ends were 4 bases for V and 3 bases for J; bases not matched to a gene: 9. This CDR3 is 15 amino acids long. Here the CDR3 DNA reads TGTGCCAGCAGCCCACAGGGGTTAATTCGCTACGAGCAGTACTTC. Translation: CASSPQGLIRYEQYF.

The chain carries TRBV25-1 and TRBJ2-7, with 7 positions matching TRBD1. Germline V gene sequence: CDR1 MGHDK, CDR2 SYGVNS. The CDR3 sequence is 13 residues long. The V gene end was trimmed by 6 bases and the J gene end by 6 bases; junction bases not matched to a gene: 8. The CDR3 nucleotides read TGTGCCAGCAGCCGACAGGGAAGCGTCGAGCAGTACTTC. Encoded protein: CASSRQGSVEQYF.

This chain connects TRBV29-1 to TRBJ2-1; TRBD1 aligns across 7 bases. Losses at the gene ends were 4 bases for V and 15 bases for J; bases not matched to a gene: 15. CDR1 SQVTM and CDR2 ANQGSEA come from the germline V gene. This CDR3 is 13 amino acids long. The CDR3 region has the DNA TGCAGCGTTGCGAGACAGGGTGCGACTGCGCGGTTCTTC. Amino acid sequence: CSVARQGATARFF.

This clone has a handful of counts. The genes are TRBV7-3 and TRBJ2-5, with 7 bases fitting TRBD2. V lost 1 base to trimming and J lost 5 bases; unmatched junction nucleotides: 4. Germline V lookup: CDR1 SGHTA, CDR2 FQGTGA. This CDR3 comprises 14 residues. The CDR3 DNA is TGTGCCAGCAGCTTAAGGGGGGGAACGGAGACCCAGTACTTC. Amino acids: CASSLRGGTETQYF.

The chain uses TRBV7-2 and TRBJ1-2; no firm D call. The CDR3 loop spans 14 amino acids. V lost 5 bases and J 5 bases, leaving 15 bases between the germline ends. Germline assignment: CDR1 SGHTA and CDR2 FQGNSA. The CDR3 spells CASSPGRGGYGYTF. CDR3 nucleotide sequence: TGTGCCAGCAGCCCTGGTCGGGGTGGTTATGGCTACACCTTC. The complete variable domain, with remaining parts taken from reference TRBV7-2 and TRBJ1-2, reads GAGVSQSPSNKVTEKGKDVELRCDPISGHTALYWYRQSLGQGLEFLIYFQGNSAPDKSGLPSDRFSAERTGGSVSTLTIQRTQQEDSAVYLCASSPGRGGYGYTFGSGTRLTVV.

This clone was observed a few times. V usage is TRBV7-2 and J usage is TRBJ2-5, with D tentatively TRBD2 (6 bases). Germline loops: CDR1 SGHTA, CDR2 FQGNSA. V was trimmed by 2 bases and J by 1 base, leaving 11 bases between them. The CDR3 length is 15 residues. The CDR3 nucleotides read TGTGCCAGCAGCTTAATGGGGGGTCCCCAAGAGACCCAGTACTTC. As protein: CASSLMGGPQETQYF. Looking up the rest from reference TRBV7-2 and TRBJ2-5 gives the full variable domain: GAGVSQSPSNKVTEKGKDVELRCDPISGHTALYWYRQSLGQGLEFLIYFQGNSAPDKSGLPSDRFSAERTGGSVSTLTIQRTQQEDSAVYLCASSLMGGPQETQYFGPGTRLLVL.

This clone was observed a handful of times. This chain links TRBV4-2 with TRBJ1-3; D not certain. The CDR3 is 19 amino acids. The V gene lost 0 bases and the J gene lost 0 bases, with 18 bases spanning the gap. CDR1 is LGHNA and CDR2 is YNFKEQ in the germline V gene. The CDR3 coding sequence is TGTGCCAGCAGCCAAGATACCCCTTGGTCCTTCCGCTCTGGAAACACCATATATTTT. It encodes CASSQDTPWSFRSGNTIYF.

This chain links TRBV29-1 with TRBJ2-1, with D uncertain. Per the germline V gene, CDR1 is SQVTM and CDR2 is ANQGSEA. The CDR3 covers 12 residues. The V gene lost 4 bases and the J gene lost 5 bases, with 9 bases spanning the gap. The CDR3 is CSVGGGDNEQFF. The CDR3 coding sequence is TGCAGCGTTGGAGGCGGAGACAATGAGCAGTTCTTC.